The sequence of this TCR beta chain was determined in a study of T cell repertoires in cytomegalovirus infection. Turning to the study itself: Newly reported HLA-C-restricted and thoroughly characterized HLA-B-restricted CMV epitopes were employed. Both a matching HLA type and CMV infection were indicated by public TCR beta signatures. Study-wide results and limits: Within the response measured ex vivo, HLA-C-restricted CMV-specific TCR beta clonotypes were dominant. CMV carriers with the relevant HLA were identified by cumulative public TCR beta family frequency.

Each CDR3 protein gets one entry after TCRdb re-called the reads with MiXCR. Of 750,000 to 900,000 distinct CDR3 sequences in the sample, around 29% were seen once. The CDR3 sequence is 14 residues long. The germline V gene has CDR1 MNHEY and CDR2 SVGEGT. V was shortened by 8 bases and J by 6 bases, with 19 bases between the two germline ends. There are a few counts of this clonotype. Its matching antigen is unknown. This clonotype originated in a human donor in good health (CMV status not recorded). Some clones in this sample may be carry-over from other donors' samples. The chain recombines TRBV6-2 or TRBV6-3 with TRBJ1-1, with TRBD1 as a possible D gene (5 bases). Here the sequenced sample was cultured CD8+ T cells from PBMCs, taken from culture after CMV antigen stimulation. The CDR3 DNA reads TGTGCCAGCGGGGAAGAAGTCCAGGGCGCTGAAGCTTTCTTT. It yields the protein CASGEEVQGAEAFF.